This is a list of T cell receptor beta chains from one sample in a study of cytomegalovirus exposure and HLA in healthy donors. Using immunoSEQ multiplex PCR, the repertoire was profiled, and TCRdb retains in-frame clones only, with some absent. The repertoire holds about 200,000 clones, more than 65% seen once, with 3.4% in the top ten. Sequenced: PBMCs. Receptor source: a man aged 35 to 55 in good health and CMV-seropositive. Each CDR3 is given with its conserved first and last residue.

cdr3_length j_call v_call cdr3_aa
14 TRBJ2-7 TRBV2 CASTSGGEPYEQYF
13 TRBJ2-2 TRBV15 CATSREEGGRLFF
15 TRBJ1-5 TRBV6-1 CASSEASPANQPQHF
13 TRBJ1-2 TRBV25-1 CASSPGGRVGYTF
14 TRBJ1-2 TRBV5-4 CASSLGLSNYGYTF
15 TRBJ2-1 TRBV29-1 CSVEGASASYNEQFF
15 TRBJ1-2 TRBV5-6 CASSLFRGLLDGYTF
17 TRBJ2-1 TRBV11-2 CASSLRGGGRGANEQFF
16 TRBJ2-7 TRBV7-8 CASTDGGLAETYEQYF
17 TRBJ1-2 TRBV5-8 CASSPPKYTGGNYGYTF
15 TRBJ2-5 TRBV5-1 CASSLAGENQETQYF
15 TRBJ2-7 TRBV6-5 CASSKSTSGRYEQYF
14 TRBJ1-5 TRBV27 CASSYNGGNQPQHF
13 TRBJ1-2 TRBV21-1 CASNTDRGEGYTF
14 TRBJ2-3 TRBV15 CATSRDRGLDTQYF
17 TRBJ2-7 TRBV5-5 CASSSAWSMTVSYEQYF
13 TRBJ1-1 TRBV10-2 CASSGQGATEAFF
13 TRBJ2-7 TRBV18 CASSPGGPYEQYF